The T cell receptor beta chain under discussion was sequenced for a study of blood T cell repertoires in COVID-19. Looking at the study overall: Sources were T cells, B-cell-depleted T cells, or PBMCs; the material itself was cDNA or gDNA.

The CDR3 has 12 residues. Germline V gives CDR1 MNHNS, CDR2 SASEGT. Some clones are missing from TCRdb's copy, which holds only in-frame ones; the method was immunoSEQ multiplex PCR. Among some 400,000 clones, approximately 90% were seen once, and the ten largest hold roughly 0.86%. Comments on this clone: One junction end disagrees with the germline gene, perhaps due to a read error.

This TCR derives from a woman aged 40 to 49 who had been exposed to COVID-19. The chain joins TRBV6-1 to TRBJ2-7, with 9 bases fitting TRBD2. The sample comprised PBMCs or T cells enriched from blood (not recorded which). The chain's CDR3 is CASSEGGLAHHF. CDR3 in DNA: TGTGCCAGCAGTGAAGGGGGACTAGCTCATCACTTC.